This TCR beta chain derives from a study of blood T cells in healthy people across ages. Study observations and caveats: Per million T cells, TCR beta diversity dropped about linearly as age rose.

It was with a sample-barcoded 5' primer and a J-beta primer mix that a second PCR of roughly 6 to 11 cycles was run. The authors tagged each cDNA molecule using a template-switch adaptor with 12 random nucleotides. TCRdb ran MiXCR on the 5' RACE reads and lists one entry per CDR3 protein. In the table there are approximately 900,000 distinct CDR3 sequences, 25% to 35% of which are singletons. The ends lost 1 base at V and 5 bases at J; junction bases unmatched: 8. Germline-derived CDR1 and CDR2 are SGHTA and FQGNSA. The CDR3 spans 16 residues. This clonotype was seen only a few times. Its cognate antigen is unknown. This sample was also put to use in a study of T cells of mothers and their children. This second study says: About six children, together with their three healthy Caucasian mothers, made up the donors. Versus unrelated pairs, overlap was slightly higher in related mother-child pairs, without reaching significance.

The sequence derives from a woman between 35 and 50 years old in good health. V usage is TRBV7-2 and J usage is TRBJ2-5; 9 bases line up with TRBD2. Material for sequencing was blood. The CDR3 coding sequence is TGTGCCAGCAGCTTAGTCGTAGGACTAGCGTACGAGACCCAGTACTTC. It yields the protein CASSLVVGLAYETQYF.